This TCR beta chain was sequenced during a study of CD8 T cells in Susac syndrome (dated by TCRdb to the late 2010s). About the study as a whole: The study used repertoire sequencing to test whether antigen drove CD8+ T cell activation and differentiation in Susac syndrome. On the study overall, not on this receptor specifically: The number of individuals in the TCR sequencing and HLA analysis was recognized as being relatively small.

Taken from cysteine to phenylalanine, the CDR3 has 22 residues. The kept DNA is CDR3 alone, 66 bases in frame from the first base. RNA was extracted with the RNeasy kit and roughly 0.45 to 1 ug was reverse transcribed using random hexamers. TCR beta CDR3 regions were amplified with the immunoSEQ multiplex PCR assay covering 54 Vbeta and 13 Jbeta segments. PCR amplification bias was corrected using a synthetic template baseline for primer optimization and computational correction. Per the authors' processing: Reads were annotated to V, D and J genes per IMGT and analyzed with immunoSEQ Analyzer, keeping only productive sequences. To calculate clonality, Shannon entropy was normalized by log2 of the number of productive unique sequences and then subtracted from one. For each patient and control, public and private clones were evaluated among the 100 most prevalent clones. A clone was defined as Susac-specific if it was absent from the healthy and MS cohorts, from more than 850 published viral clones and from other ImmuneACCESS disease sequences. The public reads were quality trimmed at Q25 with fastp and then assembled into clones with MiXCR by TCRdb, keeping productive beta chains. CDR3 protein duplicates are merged, each entry listing the most common genes and DNA. For this entry, the V and J calls and clone size follow TCRdb and not the study's own pipeline. Here the sample has 300,000 or so distinct CDR3 sequences; 92% occur a single time. In total, the top ten clones hold less than 0.08% of the sample.

On this clonotype itself: Its specific antigen is unknown. No much larger clone is present one base from it, and per-base qualities are unavailable.

Peripheral blood CD8+ and CD4+ T cells from healthy donors, Susac syndrome patients and multiple sclerosis patients were profiled by high-throughput TCR beta sequencing. The multiple sclerosis controls were treatment-naive patients whose relapsing-remitting disease, either stable or active, fulfilled the revised McDonald criteria. Bulk CD8+ and CD4+ T cells were purified magnetically by negative isolation, whereas CD8+ TEMRA cells were enriched by FACS. Blood was drawn into EDTA tubes, processed within 24 hours, and PBMCs were isolated by density gradient centrifugation. PBMCs intended for TCR sequencing were cryopreserved in liquid nitrogen and thawed later in a water bath at 37 degrees C. The sorted or isolated CD4+, CD8+ and CD8+ TEMRA cells had a purity of 90% or higher.

The rearrangement joined TRBV21-1 to TRBJ2-2; TRBD1, the table's D call, lacks a check against the DNA. TRBV21-1 is designated a pseudogene. The sequence was collected from a human donor with multiple sclerosis. The sample comprised CD4+ T cells from PBMCs. The DNA is as follows: TGTGCCAGCAGCAAAGGTCATCTTTGGGACAGGGGTTCTAGGCCGAACACCGGGGAGCTGTTTTTT. Its product reads: CASSKGHLWDRGSRPNTGELFF.